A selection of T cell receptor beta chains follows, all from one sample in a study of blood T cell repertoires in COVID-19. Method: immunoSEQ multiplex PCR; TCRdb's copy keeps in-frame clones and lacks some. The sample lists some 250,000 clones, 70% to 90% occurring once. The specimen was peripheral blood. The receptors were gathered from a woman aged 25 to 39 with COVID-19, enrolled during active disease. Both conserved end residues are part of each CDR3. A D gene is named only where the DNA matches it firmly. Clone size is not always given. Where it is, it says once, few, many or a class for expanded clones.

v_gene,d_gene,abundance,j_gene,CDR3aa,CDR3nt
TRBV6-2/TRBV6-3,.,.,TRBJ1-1,CASSYQRRMNTEAFF,TGTGCCAGCAGTTACCAGCGAAGAATGAACACTGAAGCTTTCTTT
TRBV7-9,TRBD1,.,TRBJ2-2,CASSYRQGNTGELFF,TGTGCCAGCAGCTATAGACAGGGGAACACCGGGGAGCTGTTTTTT
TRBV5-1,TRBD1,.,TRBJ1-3,CASSQTGTGVNTIYF,TGCGCCAGCAGCCAAACCGGGACAGGGGTAAACACCATATATTTT
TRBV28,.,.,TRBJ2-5,CASSLGGTQETQYF,TGTGCCAGCAGTTTAGGCGGGACTCAAGAGACCCAGTACTTC
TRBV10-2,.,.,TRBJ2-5,CASSVLGGREETQYF,TGCGCCAGCAGTGTTCTTGGGGGCCGTGAGGAGACCCAGTACTTC
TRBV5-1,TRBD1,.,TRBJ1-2,CASSLVTGGRGYTF,TGCGCCAGCAGCTTGGTGACAGGGGGCCGTGGCTACACCTTC
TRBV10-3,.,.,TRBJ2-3,CAASWTASTDTQYF,TGTGCCGCATCCTGGACAGCCAGCACAGATACGCAGTATTTT
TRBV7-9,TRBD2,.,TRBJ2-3,CASSPGLAGGRDTQYF,TGTGCCAGCAGCCCCGGCCTAGCGGGGGGGAGAGATACGCAGTATTTT
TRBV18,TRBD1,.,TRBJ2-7,CASSPRGTGNSYEQYF,TGTGCCAGCTCACCAAGAGGGACAGGGAACTCCTACGAGCAGTACTTC
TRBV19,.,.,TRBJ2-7,CASSISKGDYEQYF,TGTGCCAGTAGTATATCGAAAGGGGACTACGAGCAGTACTTC
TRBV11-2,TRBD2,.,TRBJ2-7,CASSLATSGGLGNEQYF,TGTGCCAGCAGCTTAGCGACTAGCGGGGGGCTAGGCAACGAGCAGTACTTC
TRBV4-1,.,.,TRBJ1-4,CAAGGEKLFF,TGCGCCGCAGGCGGGGAAAAACTGTTTTTT
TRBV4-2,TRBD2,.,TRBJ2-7,CASSRRTSGISYEQYF,TGTGCCAGCAGCAGACGGACTAGCGGGATCTCCTACGAGCAGTACTTC
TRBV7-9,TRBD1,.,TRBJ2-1,CASSFLPGQGINEQFF,TGTGCCAGCAGCTTTCTACCGGGACAGGGGATCAATGAGCAGTTCTTC
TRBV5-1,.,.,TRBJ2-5,CASTSLREDQETQYF,TGCGCCAGCACCAGTCTTCGTGAGGATCAAGAGACCCAGTACTTC
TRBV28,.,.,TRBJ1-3,CATTGSSVLNTIYF,TGTGCCACCACAGGGAGTTCAGTCCTGAACACCATATATTTT
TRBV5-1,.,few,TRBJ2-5,CASSLRLGAREETQYF,TGCGCCAGCAGCTTGAGGTTGGGGGCCCGGGAAGAGACCCAGTACTTC
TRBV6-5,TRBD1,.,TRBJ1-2,CASGGDRTNYGYTF,TGTGCCAGCGGGGGGGACAGGACTAACTATGGCTACACCTTC
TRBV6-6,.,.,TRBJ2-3,CASSYAGRTDTQYF,TGTGCCAGCAGTTATGCGGGGCGCACAGATACGCAGTATTTT
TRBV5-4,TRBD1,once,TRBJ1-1,CASRQGDTKAFF,TGTGCCAGCAGACAGGGGGACACCAAAGCTTTCTTT
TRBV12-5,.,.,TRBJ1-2,CASGLVLTGHYGYTF,TGTGCTAGTGGTTTGGTGTTAACAGGGCACTATGGCTACACCTTC
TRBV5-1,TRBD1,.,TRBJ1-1,CASSLSKFGDRGSTEAFF,TGCGCCAGCAGCTTGTCTAAATTTGGGGACAGGGGATCCACTGAAGCTTTCTTT
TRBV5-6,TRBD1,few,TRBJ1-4,CASSLYRQGPNEKLFF,TGTGCCAGCAGCTTATATCGACAGGGCCCTAATGAAAAACTGTTTTTT
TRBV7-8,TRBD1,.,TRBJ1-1,CASSQTGAVDTEAFF,TGTGCCAGCAGTCAGACAGGGGCCGTGGACACTGAAGCTTTCTTT
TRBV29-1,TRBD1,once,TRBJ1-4,CSVEDTGGPNEKLFF,TGCAGCGTTGAGGATACAGGGGGCCCTAATGAAAAACTGTTTTTT
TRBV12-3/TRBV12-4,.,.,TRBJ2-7,CASSFSQGDEQYF,TGTGCCAGCAGTTTCTCACAGGGCGACGAGCAGTACTTC
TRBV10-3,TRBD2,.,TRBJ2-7,CAISEWIAGRYEQYF,TGTGCCATCAGTGAGTGGATAGCGGGGAGATACGAGCAGTACTTC
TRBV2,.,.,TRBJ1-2,CASRRDNRGSYGYTF,TGTGCCAGCAGGAGGGACAACCGAGGGTCCTATGGCTACACCTTC
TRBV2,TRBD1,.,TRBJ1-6,CASSGQGVGDNSPLHF,TGTGCCAGCTCGGGACAGGGGGTAGGGGATAATTCACCCCTCCACTTT
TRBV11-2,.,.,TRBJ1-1,CASSLVQGWNTEAFF,TGTGCCAGCAGCTTGGTTCAGGGTTGGAACACTGAAGCTTTCTTT
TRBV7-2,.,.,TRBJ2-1,CASSLAGGSNEQFF,TGTGCCAGCAGCTTAGCGGGGGGAAGCAATGAGCAGTTCTTC
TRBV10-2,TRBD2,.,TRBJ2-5,CASNPGTSGKETQYF,TGCGCCAGCAATCCCGGGACTAGCGGGAAAGAGACCCAGTACTTC
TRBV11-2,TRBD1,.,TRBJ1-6,CASRRTGEVDSPLHF,TGTGCCAGCAGGCGAACAGGGGAGGTGGATTCACCCCTCCACTTT
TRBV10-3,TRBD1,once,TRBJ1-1,CAISVAGTGETEAFF,TGTGCCATCAGCGTCGCCGGGACAGGGGAGACTGAAGCTTTCTTT
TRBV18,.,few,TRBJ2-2,CASSPLAVGTNTGELFF,TGTGCCAGCTCACCACTAGCGGTGGGTACGAACACCGGGGAGCTGTTTTTT